Listed below are T cell receptor beta chains from one sample, sequenced in a study of vaccination and CD4 T cells after COVID-19. TCRdb re-analysed the PCR reads in MiXCR, keeping a single row per CDR3 protein. Of 9,500 to 13,000 distinct CDR3 sequences listed, approximately 28% are singletons. No antigen has been identified for these receptors. The input for sequencing was CD4+ T cells from blood, cultured in vitro, taken after SARS-CoV-2 vaccination. The source of these receptors is a human donor who had recovered from COVID-19. Each CDR3 is given with its conserved first and last residue. Each record gives: J gene, V gene, CDR3 protein.

TRBJ2-3 | TRBV7-2 | CASRLGGGGTDTQYF
TRBJ2-5 | TRBV24-1 | CATSGRVDRETQYF
TRBJ2-6 | TRBV7-3 | CASSSQGAGANVLTF
TRBJ1-4 | TRBV7-2 | CASSSGQVHEKLFF
TRBJ1-2 | TRBV20-1 | CSARVPRGNYGYTF
TRBJ1-1 | TRBV19 | CASSAGTLRDTEAFF
TRBJ1-1 | TRBV14 | CASSLAARGVDTEAFF
TRBJ2-5 | TRBV19 | CASSPRMQGEETQYF
TRBJ2-7 | TRBV6-1 | CGWQEGYEQYF
TRBJ2-3 | TRBV27 | CASREAHGGGSTDTQYF
TRBJ1-3 | TRBV15 | CATRERAQATVSSGNTIYF
TRBJ2-6 | TRBV11-2 | CASSLGRSGANVLTF
TRBJ1-1 | TRBV19 | CASSGRGRATNTEAFF
TRBJ2-5 | TRBV2 | CASSAQQGQETQYF
TRBJ1-1 | TRBV27 | CASSLPPAGALNTEAFF
TRBJ2-4 | TRBV28 | CASSSPTSGMENIQYF
TRBJ1-6 | TRBV28 | CASSWGSSYNSPLHF
TRBJ2-1 | TRBV6-2/TRBV6-3 | CASRAPGLVAYNEQFF
TRBJ1-2 | TRBV6-5 | CASSYSSGVGGYTF
TRBJ2-1 | TRBV20-1 | CSARASGFYNEQFF
TRBJ1-2 | TRBV4-1 | CASSRLGGNNYGYTF
TRBJ2-7 | TRBV28 | CASGRSFYEQYF
TRBJ2-3 | TRBV7-2 | CASSPPGLAGGVDTQYF
TRBJ2-2 | TRBV7-2 | CASSFKGPNTGELFF
TRBJ2-2 | TRBV20-1 | CSAGQGEGTGELFF
TRBJ2-2 | TRBV27 | CASGFTQGNTGELFF
TRBJ2-5 | TRBV5-1 | CASSLGQGARETQYF
TRBJ1-3 | TRBV7-2 | CASSWTPATIYF
TRBJ1-2 | TRBV10-2 | CASSGTGDGYTF
TRBJ2-1 | TRBV7-2 | CASSLVGRVGEQFF
TRBJ2-7 | TRBV7-2 | CASSLQGQASYEQYF
TRBJ2-3 | TRBV6-2/TRBV6-3 | CASSSLDREADTQYF
TRBJ2-3 | TRBV7-2 | CASSLWQGLRTDTQYF
TRBJ1-2 | TRBV19 | CASSFGLGAPANYGYTF
TRBJ2-7 | TRBV6-1 | CASSNRALPYEQYF
TRBJ1-1 | TRBV28 | CATSGGRTEAFF
TRBJ2-5 | TRBV5-4 | CASSLVTSGQETQYF
TRBJ2-7 | TRBV4-2 | CASSLGQGANEQYF